The rows below give T cell receptor beta chains drawn from one sample of a study of OX40 agonist ivuxolimab in advanced cancers. Libraries were prepared by immunoSEQ multiplex PCR; TCRdb keeps only in-frame clonotypes and omits some of them. The top ten clones hold roughly 7.7% of a sample with about 17,000 clones, 85% to 95% of them seen once. The material was CD4+ or CD8+ T cells sorted from blood, obtained in a trial of the OX40 agonist ivuxolimab. The receptor set was obtained from an adult with an advanced solid tumor such as melanoma, head and neck, liver or kidney cancer. Both conserved end residues are trimmed from each CDR3. Each record gives: V gene, J gene, D gene, CDR3 protein. D genes are given only for firm matches.

V: TRBV10-3; J: TRBJ1-2; D: NA; CDR3: AITEGSQNYGYT
V: TRBV28; J: TRBJ2-7; D: NA; CDR3: ASSFDGGRLY
V: TRBV4-2; J: TRBJ2-2; D: NA; CDR3: ASSQVPESKLF
V: TRBV27; J: TRBJ2-1; D: TRBD2; CDR3: ASSSPREGQNEQF
V: TRBV19; J: TRBJ1-1; D: NA; CDR3: ASRPAGNTEAF
V: TRBV7-2; J: TRBJ2-7; D: NA; CDR3: ASSPDAGASSYEQY
V: TRBV7-7; J: TRBJ2-3; D: TRBD2; CDR3: ASSSLAGEGPDTQY
V: TRBV7-9; J: TRBJ2-1; D: NA; CDR3: ASSSNNEQF
V: TRBV9; J: TRBJ2-3; D: NA; CDR3: ASSGSSDADTQY
V: TRBV2; J: TRBJ2-5; D: TRBD2; CDR3: ASSGEASGGHQETQY
V: TRBV6-1; J: TRBJ2-1; D: TRBD1; CDR3: ASSERRQGLENEQF
V: TRBV4-1; J: TRBJ2-1; D: NA; CDR3: ASRSSYNEQF
V: TRBV25-1; J: TRBJ2-3; D: NA; CDR3: ASSEGASSTDTQY
V: TRBV5-5; J: TRBJ1-2; D: TRBD1; CDR3: ASSLGQGAGYT
V: TRBV28; J: TRBJ2-7; D: NA; CDR3: ASSLGGSYEQY
V: TRBV7-2; J: TRBJ1-4; D: NA; CDR3: ASSLFRGDEKLF
V: TRBV28; J: TRBJ2-1; D: TRBD2; CDR3: APGLAAWNEQF
V: TRBV11-3; J: TRBJ2-2; D: NA; CDR3: ASSPPGELF
V: TRBV11-3; J: TRBJ2-3; D: TRBD2; CDR3: ASSGRRAGDTDTQY
V: TRBV7-9; J: TRBJ2-2; D: NA; CDR3: ASSLATGFTGELF
V: TRBV7-8; J: TRBJ2-1; D: NA; CDR3: ASSTRPDEQF
V: TRBV7-6; J: TRBJ2-7; D: TRBD2; CDR3: ASSSAREIPYEQY
V: TRBV28; J: TRBJ1-1; D: NA; CDR3: ASSTPTGMNTEAF
V: TRBV7-9; J: TRBJ1-5; D: NA; CDR3: ASSLDTPGRGSNQPQH
V: TRBV15; J: TRBJ1-2; D: NA; CDR3: ATRNNYGYT
V: TRBV6-4; J: TRBJ2-3; D: TRBD1; CDR3: ASSDATGVCTDTQY
V: TRBV19; J: TRBJ1-1; D: NA; CDR3: ASSSESRVAF
V: TRBV5-1; J: TRBJ2-3; D: NA; CDR3: ASSLGRGALTDTQY
V: TRBV7-8; J: TRBJ2-2; D: NA; CDR3: ASSLWYASTNTGELF
V: TRBV27; J: TRBJ1-2; D: NA; CDR3: ASTSLGSNYGYT
V: TRBV4-3; J: TRBJ2-3; D: NA; CDR3: ASSQGWRASTDTQY
V: TRBV6-1; J: TRBJ2-7; D: NA; CDR3: ASIRDGPYEQY
V: TRBV28; J: TRBJ1-1; D: NA; CDR3: ASSQMNTEAF
V: TRBV9; J: TRBJ2-3; D: TRBD1; CDR3: ASSVVQGPFTDTQY
V: TRBV6-6; J: TRBJ1-4; D: NA; CDR3: ASSYSFRTNEKLF
V: TRBV7-9; J: TRBJ2-1; D: TRBD1; CDR3: ASSSPGGTGLHNEQF
V: TRBV12-5; J: TRBJ2-2; D: NA; CDR3: ASGFGTGELF
V: TRBV7-9; J: TRBJ2-7; D: TRBD1; CDR3: ASSLDEGQGLQQY
V: TRBV4-1; J: TRBJ2-7; D: NA; CDR3: ASSQERASYEQY
V: TRBV6-5; J: TRBJ2-7; D: NA; CDR3: ASSEQGGGEQY
V: TRBV18; J: TRBJ1-1; D: NA; CDR3: ASSLSWAALNTEAF
V: TRBV4-3; J: TRBJ1-5; D: NA; CDR3: ASSPWQGISNQPQH
V: TRBV7-9; J: TRBJ2-3; D: TRBD2; CDR3: ASSLDWTSGRDPTDTQY
V: TRBV11-3; J: TRBJ2-1; D: NA; CDR3: ASSSARSISYNEQF
V: TRBV29-1; J: TRBJ1-2; D: NA; CDR3: SVPVPAGEDYGYT